These T cell receptor beta chains were read from a single sample in a study of blood T cell repertoires in COVID-19. Produced via immunoSEQ multiplex PCR; TCRdb's table is partial and in-frame only. This sample has over 150,000 clones, with 80% to 90% found just once. Source material: peripheral blood. The origin of the receptors is an older man with active or convalescent COVID-19. Each CDR3 is given with its conserved first and last residue. The D gene is left open where the match is weak. A row's size may be missing; if present it is once, few, many or a size class.

J gene: TRBJ2-7; D gene: .; clone size: .; V gene: TRBV10-3; CDR3 length: 13; CDR3 protein: CAIRGSTGYEQYF; CDR3 DNA: TGTGCCATCAGGGGCTCGACAGGCTACGAGCAGTACTTC
J gene: TRBJ2-7; D gene: TRBD2; clone size: .; V gene: TRBV24-1; CDR3 length: 16; CDR3 protein: CATSDFLGGISHEQYF; CDR3 DNA: TGTGCCACCAGTGATTTCTTGGGGGGGATCTCCCACGAGCAGTACTTC
J gene: TRBJ2-7; D gene: TRBD1; clone size: .; V gene: TRBV19; CDR3 length: 13; CDR3 protein: CASRGDRRYEQYF; CDR3 DNA: TGTGCCAGCCGTGGGGACAGGCGCTACGAGCAGTACTTC
J gene: TRBJ2-2; D gene: TRBD1; clone size: once; V gene: TRBV5-1; CDR3 length: 15; CDR3 protein: CASSTHDRDTGELFF; CDR3 DNA: TGCGCCAGCAGCACCCACGACAGGGATACCGGGGAGCTGTTTTTT
J gene: TRBJ2-6; D gene: TRBD1; clone size: .; V gene: TRBV27; CDR3 length: 18; CDR3 protein: CASSTRTGGNPGANVLTF; CDR3 DNA: TGTGCCAGCAGTACCAGGACAGGGGGCAACCCTGGGGCCAACGTCCTGACTTTC
J gene: TRBJ2-7; D gene: .; clone size: .; V gene: TRBV7-9; CDR3 length: 14; CDR3 protein: CASSQDRYSYEQYF; CDR3 DNA: TGTGCCAGCAGCCAAGACAGGTACTCCTACGAGCAGTACTTC
J gene: TRBJ2-5; D gene: TRBD2; clone size: .; V gene: TRBV28; CDR3 length: 20; CDR3 protein: CASSPTGTSGIGGYQETQYF; CDR3 DNA: TGTGCCAGCAGTCCAACAGGGACTAGCGGGATAGGGGGGTACCAAGAGACCCAGTACTTC
J gene: TRBJ1-1; D gene: .; clone size: once; V gene: TRBV7-2; CDR3 length: 12; CDR3 protein: CASSLGGWMAFF; CDR3 DNA: TGTGCCAGCAGCTTAGGGGGCTGGATGGCTTTCTTT
J gene: TRBJ1-1; D gene: .; clone size: .; V gene: TRBV5-4; CDR3 length: 18; CDR3 protein: CASSLKAAGVGLGTEAFF; CDR3 DNA: TGTGCCAGCAGCCTGAAGGCCGCAGGGGTAGGCCTTGGCACTGAAGCTTTCTTT
J gene: TRBJ1-2; D gene: .; clone size: .; V gene: TRBV5-4; CDR3 length: 11; CDR3 protein: CASSLRTFYTF; CDR3 DNA: TGTGCCAGCAGCTTACGGACTTTCTACACCTTC
J gene: TRBJ1-2; D gene: .; clone size: .; V gene: TRBV27; CDR3 length: 15; CDR3 protein: CASSLRGGGNYGYTF; CDR3 DNA: TGTGCCAGCAGTCTACGCGGGGGGGGAAACTATGGCTACACCTTC
J gene: TRBJ1-2; D gene: .; clone size: .; V gene: TRBV30; CDR3 length: 14; CDR3 protein: CAWSVRRFGYGYTF; CDR3 DNA: TGTGCCTGGAGTGTACGCAGGTTCGGTTATGGCTACACCTTC
J gene: TRBJ1-2; D gene: .; clone size: .; V gene: TRBV5-1; CDR3 length: 13; CDR3 protein: CASSLQGGYGYTF; CDR3 DNA: TGCGCCAGCAGCTTGCAAGGGGGCTATGGCTACACCTTC
J gene: TRBJ1-5; D gene: .; clone size: .; V gene: TRBV28; CDR3 length: 15; CDR3 protein: CASSQTGVSNQPQHF; CDR3 DNA: TGTGCCAGCAGCCAAACAGGAGTTAGCAATCAGCCCCAGCATTTT
J gene: TRBJ1-2; D gene: .; clone size: .; V gene: TRBV6-5; CDR3 length: 13; CDR3 protein: CASSYSGGYGYTF; CDR3 DNA: TGTGCCAGCAGTTACTCAGGGGGCTATGGCTACACCTTC
J gene: TRBJ2-2; D gene: TRBD1; clone size: few; V gene: TRBV25-1; CDR3 length: 15; CDR3 protein: CASSGHRGWTGELFF; CDR3 DNA: TGTGCCAGCAGTGGGCACAGGGGGTGGACCGGGGAGCTGTTTTTT
J gene: TRBJ1-2; D gene: TRBD1; clone size: .; V gene: TRBV3-1/TRBV3-2; CDR3 length: 12; CDR3 protein: CASSQQGAGYTF; CDR3 DNA: TGTGCCAGCAGCCAACAGGGGGCAGGCTACACCTTC
J gene: TRBJ2-5; D gene: TRBD2; clone size: .; V gene: TRBV7-8; CDR3 length: 18; CDR3 protein: CASSLAQVAGGSQETQYF; CDR3 DNA: TGTGCCAGCAGCTTAGCGCAGGTAGCGGGAGGGTCCCAAGAGACCCAGTACTTC
J gene: TRBJ1-1; D gene: TRBD1; clone size: .; V gene: TRBV5-1; CDR3 length: 13; CDR3 protein: CASSPDRVAEAFF; CDR3 DNA: TGCGCCAGCAGCCCAGACAGGGTTGCTGAAGCTTTCTTT
J gene: TRBJ2-5; D gene: TRBD2; clone size: .; V gene: TRBV5-6; CDR3 length: 15; CDR3 protein: CASSLNGLASGAQYF; CDR3 DNA: TGTGCCAGCAGCTTGAACGGACTAGCGTCCGGGGCCCAGTACTTC
J gene: TRBJ1-2; D gene: .; clone size: .; V gene: TRBV5-6; CDR3 length: 11; CDR3 protein: CASSARSGYTF; CDR3 DNA: TGTGCCAGCAGCGCCCGGAGTGGCTACACCTTC
J gene: TRBJ1-1; D gene: .; clone size: .; V gene: TRBV12-3/TRBV12-4; CDR3 length: 12; CDR3 protein: CASSFLFTEAFF; CDR3 DNA: TGTGCCAGCAGTTTTCTATTCACTGAAGCTTTCTTT
J gene: TRBJ2-5; D gene: TRBD1; clone size: .; V gene: TRBV11-2; CDR3 length: 15; CDR3 protein: CASSRTGFEQETQYF; CDR3 DNA: TGTGCCAGCAGCAGGACAGGGTTTGAGCAAGAGACCCAGTACTTC
J gene: TRBJ2-3; D gene: TRBD2; clone size: .; V gene: TRBV7-3; CDR3 length: 13; CDR3 protein: CASSVKREGPQYF; CDR3 DNA: TGTGCCAGCAGCGTAAAGCGGGAGGGGCCGCAGTATTTT
J gene: TRBJ2-7; D gene: TRBD1; clone size: .; V gene: TRBV18; CDR3 length: 13; CDR3 protein: CASSPDRDYEQYF; CDR3 DNA: TGTGCCAGCTCACCGGACAGGGACTACGAGCAGTACTTC
J gene: TRBJ1-2; D gene: .; clone size: once; V gene: TRBV2; CDR3 length: 12; CDR3 protein: CASSPRWAGPTF; CDR3 DNA: TGTGCCAGCAGCCCGCGGTGGGCAGGGCCGACCTTC
J gene: TRBJ1-6; D gene: TRBD1; clone size: .; V gene: TRBV12-3/TRBV12-4; CDR3 length: 13; CDR3 protein: CASSLGQRTTLHF; CDR3 DNA: TGTGCCAGCAGTCTGGGACAGCGAACGACCCTCCACTTT
J gene: TRBJ1-5; D gene: .; clone size: .; V gene: TRBV21-1; CDR3 length: 11; CDR3 protein: CASSETEPQHF; CDR3 DNA: TGTGCCAGCAGCGAAACTGAGCCCCAGCATTTT
J gene: TRBJ1-1; D gene: .; clone size: .; V gene: TRBV29-1; CDR3 length: 13; CDR3 protein: CSVEVQVDTEAFF; CDR3 DNA: TGCAGCGTTGAAGTACAGGTGGACACTGAAGCTTTCTTT
J gene: TRBJ1-2; D gene: .; clone size: .; V gene: TRBV6-6; CDR3 length: 16; CDR3 protein: CASSSLVRVWNYGYTF; CDR3 DNA: TGTGCCAGCAGCTCCTTAGTGAGGGTTTGGAACTATGGCTACACCTTC
J gene: TRBJ2-3; D gene: TRBD2; clone size: .; V gene: TRBV6-2/TRBV6-3; CDR3 length: 16; CDR3 protein: CASSYSQREQQHTQYF; CDR3 DNA: TGTGCCAGCAGTTACTCCCAGCGGGAGCAACAACATACGCAGTATTTT
J gene: TRBJ1-2; D gene: .; clone size: .; V gene: TRBV7-8; CDR3 length: 14; CDR3 protein: CASSPRAAPYGYTF; CDR3 DNA: TGTGCCAGCAGCCCCAGGGCAGCCCCCTATGGCTACACCTTC
J gene: TRBJ1-5; D gene: TRBD1; clone size: once; V gene: TRBV7-8; CDR3 length: 17; CDR3 protein: CASSEYRDSISNQPQHF; CDR3 DNA: TGTGCCAGCAGCGAATACCGGGACAGTATAAGCAATCAGCCCCAGCATTTT
J gene: TRBJ1-1; D gene: .; clone size: few; V gene: TRBV12-3/TRBV12-4; CDR3 length: 13; CDR3 protein: CASSSQGNTEAFF; CDR3 DNA: TGTGCCAGCAGTTCACAGGGGAACACTGAAGCTTTCTTT
J gene: TRBJ2-1; D gene: TRBD2; clone size: .; V gene: TRBV7-8; CDR3 length: 15; CDR3 protein: CASSLRLAGNNEQFF; CDR3 DNA: TGTGCCAGCAGCCTAAGACTAGCGGGGAACAATGAGCAGTTCTTC
J gene: TRBJ2-1; D gene: TRBD2; clone size: few; V gene: TRBV7-9; CDR3 length: 14; CDR3 protein: CASTWTSGRGEQFF; CDR3 DNA: TGTGCCAGCACCTGGACTAGCGGGAGGGGAGAGCAGTTCTTC
J gene: TRBJ2-7; D gene: .; clone size: .; V gene: TRBV29-1; CDR3 length: 14; CDR3 protein: CSVQTRATSYEQYF; CDR3 DNA: TGCAGCGTCCAGACTAGGGCAACCTCCTACGAGCAGTACTTC
J gene: TRBJ2-5; D gene: .; clone size: .; V gene: TRBV6-2/TRBV6-3; CDR3 length: 14; CDR3 protein: CASSYTGVRETQYF; CDR3 DNA: TGTGCCAGCAGTTACACCGGGGTAAGGGAGACCCAGTACTTC
J gene: TRBJ1-2; D gene: TRBD1; clone size: few; V gene: TRBV29-1; CDR3 length: 13; CDR3 protein: CSARQGMGYGYTF; CDR3 DNA: TGCAGCGCCCGACAGGGGATGGGCTATGGCTACACCTTC
J gene: TRBJ2-7; D gene: TRBD1; clone size: .; V gene: TRBV7-2; CDR3 length: 15; CDR3 protein: CASSRDGTGLREQYF; CDR3 DNA: TGTGCCAGCAGCCGTGACGGGACAGGGTTGCGCGAGCAGTACTTC
J gene: TRBJ1-5; D gene: .; clone size: .; V gene: TRBV6-1; CDR3 length: 16; CDR3 protein: CASSEARQNSNQPQHF; CDR3 DNA: TGTGCCAGCAGTGAAGCGCGACAGAATAGCAATCAGCCCCAGCATTTT
J gene: TRBJ1-6; D gene: TRBD1; clone size: .; V gene: TRBV28; CDR3 length: 14; CDR3 protein: CASTQGQGRSPLHF; CDR3 DNA: TGTGCCAGCACCCAAGGACAGGGTCGCTCACCCCTCCACTTT
J gene: TRBJ1-5; D gene: TRBD1; clone size: .; V gene: TRBV4-1; CDR3 length: 16; CDR3 protein: CASSQSGTGNYQPQHF; CDR3 DNA: TGCGCCAGCAGCCAATCCGGGACAGGGAATTACCAGCCCCAGCATTTT
J gene: TRBJ1-6; D gene: .; clone size: .; V gene: TRBV6-5; CDR3 length: 14; CDR3 protein: CASSLGGGDSPLHF; CDR3 DNA: TGTGCCAGCAGTTTGGGAGGGGGTGATTCACCCCTCCACTTT
J gene: TRBJ1-3; D gene: TRBD1; clone size: few; V gene: TRBV6-1; CDR3 length: 18; CDR3 protein: CASSEHHRGAVSGNTIYF; CDR3 DNA: TGTGCCAGCAGTGAGCATCACAGGGGCGCCGTATCTGGAAACACCATATATTTT
J gene: TRBJ1-2; D gene: .; clone size: .; V gene: TRBV30; CDR3 length: 13; CDR3 protein: CAWSVSRTGGYTF; CDR3 DNA: TGTGCCTGGAGTGTATCCAGGACGGGAGGCTACACCTTC
J gene: TRBJ2-5; D gene: .; clone size: .; V gene: TRBV18; CDR3 length: 14; CDR3 protein: CASSWNQGGETQYF; CDR3 DNA: TGTGCCAGCTCATGGAATCAGGGGGGAGAGACCCAGTACTTC
J gene: TRBJ1-2; D gene: .; clone size: .; V gene: TRBV28; CDR3 length: 13; CDR3 protein: CASSYDGVEGYTF; CDR3 DNA: TGTGCCAGCAGTTATGACGGGGTGGAGGGCTACACCTTC
J gene: TRBJ1-2; D gene: .; clone size: .; V gene: TRBV2; CDR3 length: 15; CDR3 protein: CASSEGQGGDYGYTF; CDR3 DNA: TGTGCCAGCAGTGAAGGGCAGGGAGGAGATTATGGCTACACCTTC
J gene: TRBJ2-7; D gene: TRBD1; clone size: .; V gene: TRBV7-2; CDR3 length: 14; CDR3 protein: CASSPGQVSYEQYF; CDR3 DNA: TGTGCCAGCAGCCCCGGACAGGTGTCCTACGAGCAGTACTTC
J gene: TRBJ1-4; D gene: .; clone size: once; V gene: TRBV5-1; CDR3 length: 14; CDR3 protein: CASSLFTTNEKLFF; CDR3 DNA: TGCGCCAGCAGCTTGTTCACAACTAATGAAAAACTGTTTTTT
J gene: TRBJ1-1; D gene: TRBD1; clone size: .; V gene: TRBV5-1; CDR3 length: 16; CDR3 protein: CASSFPNTDREMEAFF; CDR3 DNA: TGCGCTAGCAGCTTCCCAAATACGGACAGGGAGATGGAAGCTTTCTTT